This TCR beta chain was sequenced for a study of molecular identifiers for immune sequencing clone quantification. This clonotype was counted many times. What it binds is not known. One entry per CDR3 protein results from TCRdb running MiXCR on the PCR reads. The sample consists of tens of thousands of distinct CDR3 sequences, 19% of them appearing once. Per the germline V gene, CDR1 is MNHEY and CDR2 is SMNVEV (reference sequence). V was pared by 6 bases and J by 0 bases, with 12 bases between. The CDR3 extends over 15 amino acids. Whole-study findings and limits: In naive cells, clones above 20 RNA copies held under 1% of molecules, whereas in effector cells they held over 97%.

Material for sequencing was naive CD8+ T cells from blood, with Jurkat cell RNA spiked in. The subset here: FACS-sorted CD8+CD4-CCR7+CD45RA+ naive T cells. The rearrangement joins TRBV27 to TRBJ1-5, with D maybe TRBD1 (5 bases). This receptor was obtained from a human donor in good health. Some libraries in this study had Jurkat cell RNA spiked in. The CDR3 nucleotides are TGTGCCAGCAGGCCGACAGTGTATAGCAATCAGCCCCAGCATTTT. Encoded protein: CASRPTVYSNQPQHF.